This T cell receptor (delta chain) was recorded in a study of Vδ1+ human thymocytes. Study-level results: Thymic TRG and TRD repertoires appeared highly polyclonal, with Gaussian CDR3 length distributions.

The template was reverse-transcribed extracted RNA. The CDR3 regions were amplified by multiplex PCR from V-gene primers to a constant-region primer. TCRdb re-called clones from the multiplex PCR reads via CATT. The data contain about 58,000 delta-chain clones, roughly 16% of them seen just once; the ten biggest clones take up about 0.38%. As to this clone: Antigen unknown.

Trimming shortened V by 6 bases and J by 3 bases, and 23 bases separated the two germline ends. Looked up from germline, CDR1 is TSWWSYY and CDR2 is QGS. The CDR3 spans 17 residues. V is TRDV1 and J is TRDJ1; tentatively, D is TRDD3 (6 bases). The material sequenced was Vdelta1+ gamma-delta thymocytes from the thymus. Subset: FACS-sorted CD3+ TCRalphabeta- TCRVdelta1+ TCRVdelta2- thymocytes. The sequence was collected from a girl under three years old who had congenital heart surgery. CDR3 nucleotide sequence: TGTGCTCTTGGTACGGGGGGAACGTCACGACTTTCCGATAAACTCATCTTT. This translates into CALGTGGTSRLSDKLIF.